The 25 T cell receptor beta chains presented below share a single source sample, sequenced in a study of blood T cells in healthy people across ages. Combining a sample-barcoded 5' primer with a J-beta primer mix, a second PCR ran for 7 to 11 cycles. TCRdb called the 5' RACE reads again in MiXCR, with one record for every CDR3 protein. The table includes about 1.1 million distinct CDR3 sequences, approximately 38% detected once. Sequenced: blood. The source is a man in his late teens or twenties in good health.

Note on this clonotype: This may stem from a read error, because a much larger clone lies one nucleotide away. The CDR3 DNA reads TGTGCCGGCAGCTTAGTATCGGGGCAGAAAAACATTCAGTACTTC. The encoded protein is CAGSLVSGQKNIQYF. V gene TRBV11-2 combines with J gene TRBJ2-4; D is possibly TRBD1 or TRBD2 (5 bases each). The CDR3 is made up of 15 amino acids. The V gene's germline CDR1 is SGHAT and CDR2 FQNNGV.

This clonotype has only a few counts. The chain carries TRBV7-2 and TRBJ2-5; the D is unclear. V was clipped by 2 bases and J by 2 bases, with 6 bases between them. CDR1 is SGHTA, CDR2 FQGNSA, per germline. The CDR3 sequence is 13 residues long. CDR3 in amino acids: CASSLTQQETQYF. The CDR3 DNA reads as TGTGCCAGCAGCTTAACACAGCAAGAGACCCAGTACTTC. Combining the CDR3 with reference TRBV7-2 and TRBJ2-5 gives the whole variable domain GAGVSQSPSNKVTEKGKDVELRCDPISGHTALYWYRQSLGQGLEFLIYFQGNSAPDKSGLPSDRFSAERTGGSVSTLTIQRTQQEDSAVYLCASSLTQQETQYFGPGTRLLVL.

This sequence joins TRBV7-6 and TRBJ2-3; 8 nucleotides agree with TRBD2. Germline lookup yields CDR1 SGHVS and CDR2 FNYEAQ. The CDR3 spans 15 residues. The V gene end was trimmed by 5 bases and the J gene end by 2 bases; junction bases not matched to a gene: 6. CDR3: CASSVPGLATDTQYF. The CDR3 DNA reads as TGTGCCAGCAGCGTCCCAGGACTAGCCACAGATACGCAGTATTTT.

Only a few counts were recorded for this clonotype. The chain recombines TRBV11-2 with TRBJ2-3; maybe TRBD1 (5 bases). Germline V gene lookup returns CDR1 SGHAT and CDR2 FQNNGV. V was pared by 0 bases and J by 4 bases, with 14 bases between. This CDR3 region has 16 residues. CDR3 amino acids: CASSLDGQGISDTQYF. Written as DNA, the CDR3 is TGTGCCAGCAGCTTAGATGGGCAGGGTATATCAGATACGCAGTATTTT.

The genes are TRBV21-1 and TRBJ2-5; the table names TRBD2, a call not compared with the DNA. TRBV21-1 is a recognized pseudogene. This CDR3 contains 16 residues. DNA of the CDR3: TGTGCCAGCAGCAAAGCGCTAGCGGACTACCAAGAGACCCAGTACTTC. Translating it yields CASSKALADYQETQYF.

The chain couples TRBV9 to TRBJ1-1; perhaps TRBD1 as D (5 bases). The ends were cut back, 4 bases at V and 7 bases at J, with 17 bases in the middle. CDR1 and CDR2 (germline): SGDLS, YYNGEE. This CDR3 contains 14 residues. The CDR3 DNA reads as TGTGCCAGCAGCTCCCGGGGCGTAGATGATGAAGCTTTCTTT. Amino acid sequence: CASSSRGVDDEAFF.

This clonotype was seen many times. The rearrangement links TRBV4-2 to TRBJ2-3, with 9 bases fitting TRBD2. Germline CDR1 reads LGHNA; CDR2 reads YNFKEQ. The CDR3 is made up of 16 amino acids. V shed 0 bases and J 4 bases; nucleotides not matched to a gene: 5. The CDR3 DNA reads TGTGCCAGCAGCCAAGAGGCTAGCGGGGTTGCAGATACGCAGTATTTT. Translated, it gives CASSQEASGVADTQYF.

This chain connects TRBV12-3 or TRBV12-4 to TRBJ1-5; 7 bases match TRBD1. The CDR3 extends over 14 amino acids. Unmatched junction bases numbered 11, after V lost 6 bases and J lost 9 bases. DNA of the CDR3: TGTGCCAGCAGCCTTGGACAGGAGCAATGGCCCCAGCATTTT. Translation: CASSLGQEQWPQHF.

This clonotype was observed a handful of times. The rearrangement joins TRBV27 to TRBJ1-1; D not certain. The CDR3 runs to 14 residues. V gave up 5 bases and J gave up 1 base, with 11 bases separating them. Per germline, CDR1 MNHEY and CDR2 SMNVEV (reference sequence). The CDR3 loop reads CASSAVETNTEAFF. CDR3 coding DNA: TGTGCCAGCAGTGCCGTTGAGACGAACACTGAAGCTTTCTTT.

This clonotype was seen more than once but under ten times. The chain joins TRBV6-2 or TRBV6-3 to TRBJ2-5, with D uncertain. CDR3 size: 15 residues. CDR1 and CDR2 (germline): MNHEY, SVGEGT. Trimming cost V 1 base and J 7 bases, with 16 bases left between them. The CDR3 DNA is TGTGCCAGCAGTTACTGGGCAACCAAAAGCGCGACCCAGTACTTC. It is translated as CASSYWATKSATQYF.

The V call is TRBV6-6, the J call TRBJ2-3; D perhaps matches TRBD1 (5 bases). The CDR3 covers 16 residues. With 2 bases removed from V and 2 bases from J, the gap between germline ends came to 14 bases. Germline V lookup: CDR1 MNHNY, CDR2 SVGAGI (reference sequence). The CDR3 region has the DNA TGTGCCAGCAGTTACCCCTCAGGGCTTTACACAGATACGCAGTATTTT. It codes for CASSYPSGLYTDTQYF.

The V and J genes are TRBV4-3 and TRBJ2-1, with 7 nucleotides matching TRBD2. The germline V gene encodes CDR1 LGHNA and CDR2 YSLEER. After removal of 3 bases from V and 8 bases from J, the junction contained 10 bases not matched to a gene. The CDR3 is 15 amino acids. The CDR3 coding sequence is TGCGCCAGCAGCCAGGGAGGGGCGGCCGTCTATGAGCAGTTCTTC. Protein product: CASSQGGAAVYEQFF.

The CDR3 region has the DNA TGCAGTGCAGGGGGGACTAGCCTCACAGATACGCAGTATTTT. This sequence encodes CSAGGTSLTDTQYF. The V and J genes are TRBV20-1 and TRBJ2-3, with 9 bases that match TRBD2. CDR3 length: 14 residues. The ends lost 6 bases at V and 2 bases at J; junction bases unmatched: 6. Per the germline V gene, CDR1 is DFQATT and CDR2 is SNEGSKA (reference sequence).

The chain joins TRBV6-2 or TRBV6-3 to TRBJ2-1; D is possibly TRBD2 (5 bases). V lost 6 bases to trimming and J lost 6 bases, with 12 bases between them. Looked up from germline, CDR1 is MNHEY and CDR2 is SVGEGT. The CDR3 consists of 13 residues. The CDR3 reads CASSKTSSNEQFF. The CDR3, as DNA: TGTGCCAGCAGCAAAACTAGTAGCAATGAGCAGTTCTTC.

V gene TRBV12-3 or TRBV12-4 combines with J gene TRBJ2-3; 12 bases line up with TRBD2. J was trimmed by 0 bases and V by 4 bases; bases with no gene match: 5. The CDR3 is 17 residues long. CDR3 region: CASSSLAGGPSTDTQYF. Here the CDR3 DNA reads TGTGCCAGCAGTTCACTAGCGGGGGGCCCTAGCACAGATACGCAGTATTTT.

The V gene is TRBV12-3 or TRBV12-4, the J gene TRBJ1-5, with D unclear. The germline V and J ends were trimmed by 2 bases and 5 bases, with 10 bases remaining between them. CDR3 length: 14 residues. CDR3 region: CASSLYTRDQPQHF. In DNA form, the CDR3 reads TGTGCCAGCAGTTTATACACGAGGGATCAGCCCCAGCATTTT.

In DNA form, the CDR3 reads TGTGCCAGCAGTTTTCGGGGGGACACCGGGGAGCTGTTTTTT. Residues: CASSFRGDTGELFF. The chain carries TRBV12-3 or TRBV12-4 and TRBJ2-2; 7 bases map to TRBD2. V shed 3 bases and J 3 bases; nucleotides not matched to a gene: 1. The CDR3 spans 14 residues.

This clonotype has a handful of counts. This sequence joins TRBV7-2 and TRBJ2-6; D perhaps matches TRBD1 (5 bases). Germline CDR1 SGHTA, CDR2 FQGNSA. Trimming removed 4 bases from V and 4 bases from J, with 17 bases in between. The CDR3 sequence is 17 residues long. The CDR3 region has the DNA TGTGCCAGCAGCTGGCTGGGGCGTATGAACGGGGCCAACGTCCTGACTTTC. Protein product: CASSWLGRMNGANVLTF.

The genes are TRBV6-5 and TRBJ2-5; 7 nucleotides align to TRBD1. After removal of 5 bases from V and 5 bases from J, the junction contained 8 bases not matched to a gene. Germline V gene lookup returns CDR1 MNHEY and CDR2 SVGAGI. CDR3 length equals 14 residues. In nucleotides, the CDR3 is TGTGCCAGCAGTCCCATGACAGGGAGTGAGACCCAGTACTTC. It codes for CASSPMTGSETQYF.

This clonotype was seen more than once but under ten times. This sequence joins TRBV6-6 and TRBJ1-6; D is uncertain. V was shortened by 0 bases and J by 8 bases, with 8 bases between the two germline ends. Germline CDR1 reads MNHNY; CDR2 reads SVGAGI (reference sequence). The CDR3 is made up of 14 amino acids. The CDR3 reads CASSYSGEDSPLHF. The DNA of the CDR3 is TGTGCCAGCAGTTACTCGGGAGAGGATTCACCCCTCCACTTT.

This clonotype showed up just a few times. The rearrangement links TRBV7-8 to TRBJ1-1; 8 nucleotides line up with TRBD1. Germline assignment: CDR1 SGHVS and CDR2 FQNEAQ. Losses at the gene ends were 4 bases for V and 4 bases for J; bases not matched to a gene: 5. This CDR3 is 14 amino acids long. The DNA of the CDR3 is TGTGCCAGCAGCTCGTTGACAGGGGCCACTGAAGCTTTCTTT. Its protein is CASSSLTGATEAFF.

The chain is built from TRBV5-6 and TRBJ1-1; weak D call: TRBD1 (5 bases). V lost 1 base, J lost 1 base, and 11 bases lay in between. Germline values: CDR1 SGHDT, CDR2 YYEEEE. The CDR3 runs 15 residues. CDR3: CASSLYDRPNTEAFF. The CDR3 DNA is TGTGCCAGCAGCTTGTATGACAGACCGAACACTGAAGCTTTCTTT.

The chain combines TRBV20-1 with TRBJ2-7, with 11 bases aligning to TRBD2. The CDR3 sequence is 15 residues long. V was clipped by 0 bases and J by 3 bases; unmatched bases: 4. Germline CDR1 and CDR2: DFQATT and SNEGSKA (reference sequence). CDR3 DNA: TGCAGTGCTAGAGATTTTACTAGCGGGAGCTACGAGCAGTACTTC. Its translation is CSARDFTSGSYEQYF.

V and J are TRBV4-1 and TRBJ2-1; 8 bases align to TRBD2. V lost 7 bases, J lost 5 bases, and 13 bases stayed unmatched. The CDR3 has 16 residues. Per the germline V gene, CDR1 is MGHRA and CDR2 is YSYEKL. This CDR3 reads CASTRAPGGRDNEQFF. DNA for the CDR3: TGCGCCAGCACGCGGGCCCCGGGGGGGCGTGACAATGAGCAGTTCTTC.

V gene TRBV4-3 combines with J gene TRBJ2-7; D unclear. The V gene's germline CDR1 is LGHNA and CDR2 YSLEER. The CDR3 runs to 15 residues. Trimming removed 0 bases at V and 0 bases at J, with 9 bases between. The DNA for the CDR3 is TGCGCCAGCAGCCAAGATTACTACTCCTCCTACGAGCAGTACTTC. It specifies CASSQDYYSSYEQYF.